This record concerns one T cell receptor (beta chain) sequence. Its matching antigen is unknown. This sample is drawn from a study of CD8 T cells in ankylosing spondylitis. Per the germline V gene, CDR1 is LNHNV and CDR2 is YYDKDF (reference sequence). There are 16 residues in the CDR3. The study, taken as a whole, reports: There was a TCR beta motif, made of several highly homologous variants, that appeared characteristic of ankylosing spondylitis blood.

TCRdb analysed the 5' RACE reads with MiXCR anew, one entry per CDR3 protein. The sample lists about 840,000 distinct CDR3 sequences; approximately 12% were seen once. Sequenced sample: blood, either unsorted or a sorted T cell fraction (not recorded which). The genes are TRBV15 and TRBJ2-5, with D perhaps assigned TRBD1 or TRBD2 (5 bases each). The origin of this receptor is a male donor with ankylosing spondylitis. The CDR3 here is CAPPRAEAARGETQYF. As DNA, the CDR3 is TGTGCTCCTCCCAGGGCGGAGGCCGCACGGGGAGAGACCCAGTACTTC.